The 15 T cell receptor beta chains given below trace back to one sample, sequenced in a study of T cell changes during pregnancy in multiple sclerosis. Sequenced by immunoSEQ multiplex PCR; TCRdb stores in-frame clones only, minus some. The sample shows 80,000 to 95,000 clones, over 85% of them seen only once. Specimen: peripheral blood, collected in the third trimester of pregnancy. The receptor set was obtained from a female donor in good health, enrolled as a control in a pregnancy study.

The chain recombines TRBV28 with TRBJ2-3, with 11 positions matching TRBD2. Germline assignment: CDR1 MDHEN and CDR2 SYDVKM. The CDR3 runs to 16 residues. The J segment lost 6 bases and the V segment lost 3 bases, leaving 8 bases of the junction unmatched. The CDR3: CASSFRASGRSDTQYF. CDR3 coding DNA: TGTGCCAGCAGTTTTCGAGCTAGCGGGAGGAGCGATACGCAGTATTTT.

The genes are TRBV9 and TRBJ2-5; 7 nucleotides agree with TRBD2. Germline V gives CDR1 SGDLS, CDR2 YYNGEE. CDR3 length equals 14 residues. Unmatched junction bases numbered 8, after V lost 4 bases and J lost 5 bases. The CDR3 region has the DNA TGTGCCAGCAGCAAGGCGGGAGATGGGGAGACCCAGTACTTC. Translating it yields CASSKAGDGETQYF.

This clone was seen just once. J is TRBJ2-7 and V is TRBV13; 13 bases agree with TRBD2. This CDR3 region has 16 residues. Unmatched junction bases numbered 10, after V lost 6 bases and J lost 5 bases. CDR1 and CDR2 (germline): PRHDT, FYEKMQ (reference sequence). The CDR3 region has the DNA TGTGCCAGCAGGTTACGACTAGCGGGAGGAGTAAACGAGCAGTACTTC. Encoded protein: CASRLRLAGGVNEQYF.

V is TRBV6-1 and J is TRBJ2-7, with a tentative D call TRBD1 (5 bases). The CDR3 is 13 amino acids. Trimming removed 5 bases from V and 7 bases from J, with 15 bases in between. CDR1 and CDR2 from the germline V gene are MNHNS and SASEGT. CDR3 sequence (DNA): TGTGCCAGCAGTAACAGGATTACCGGGGAGCAGTACTTC. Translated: CASSNRITGEQYF.

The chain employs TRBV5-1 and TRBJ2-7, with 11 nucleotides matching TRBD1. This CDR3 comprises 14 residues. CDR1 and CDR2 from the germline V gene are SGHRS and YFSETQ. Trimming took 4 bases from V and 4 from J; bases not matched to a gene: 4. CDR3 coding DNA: TGCGCCAGCAGCGTCGGGACAGGGGGTTACGAGCAGTACTTC. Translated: CASSVGTGGYEQYF.

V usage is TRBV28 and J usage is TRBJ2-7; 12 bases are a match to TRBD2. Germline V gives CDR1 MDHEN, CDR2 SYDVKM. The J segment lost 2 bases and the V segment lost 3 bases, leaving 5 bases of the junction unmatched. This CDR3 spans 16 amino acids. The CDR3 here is CASSLPLAGGTYEQYF. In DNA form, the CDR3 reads TGTGCCAGCAGTTTGCCTCTAGCGGGAGGGACCTACGAGCAGTACTTC. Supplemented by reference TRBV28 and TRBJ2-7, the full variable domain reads DVKVTQSSRYLVKRTGEKVFLECVQDMDHENMFWYRQDPGLGLRLIYFSYDVKMKEKGDIPEGYSVSREKKERFSLILESASTNQTSMYLCASSLPLAGGTYEQYFGPGTRLTVT.

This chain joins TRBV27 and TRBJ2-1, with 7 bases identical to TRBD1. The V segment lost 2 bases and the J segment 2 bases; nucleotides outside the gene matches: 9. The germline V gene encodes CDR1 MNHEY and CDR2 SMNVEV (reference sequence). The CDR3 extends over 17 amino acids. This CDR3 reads CASSLTPWDSTYNEQFF. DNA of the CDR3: TGTGCCAGCAGTTTAACGCCTTGGGACAGCACCTACAATGAGCAGTTCTTC.

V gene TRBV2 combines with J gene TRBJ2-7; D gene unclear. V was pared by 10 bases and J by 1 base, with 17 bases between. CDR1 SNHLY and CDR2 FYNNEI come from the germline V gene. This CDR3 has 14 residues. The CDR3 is CATSKETVSYEQYF. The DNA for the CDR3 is TGTGCCACCTCAAAGGAGACGGTTTCCTACGAGCAGTACTTC. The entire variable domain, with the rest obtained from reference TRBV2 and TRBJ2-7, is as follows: EPEVTQTPSHQVTQMGQEVILRCVPISNHLYFYWYRQILGQKVEFLVSFYNNEISEKSEIFDDQFSVERPDGSNFTLKIRSTKLEDSAMYFCATSKETVSYEQYFGPGTRLTVT.

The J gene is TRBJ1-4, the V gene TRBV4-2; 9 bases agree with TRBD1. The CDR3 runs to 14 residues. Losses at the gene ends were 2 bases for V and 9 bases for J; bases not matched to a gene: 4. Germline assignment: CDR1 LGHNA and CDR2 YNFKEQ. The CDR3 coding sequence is TGTGCCAGCAGCCAAACGGGACAGGGTAAAAAACTGTTTTTT. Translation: CASSQTGQGKKLFF.

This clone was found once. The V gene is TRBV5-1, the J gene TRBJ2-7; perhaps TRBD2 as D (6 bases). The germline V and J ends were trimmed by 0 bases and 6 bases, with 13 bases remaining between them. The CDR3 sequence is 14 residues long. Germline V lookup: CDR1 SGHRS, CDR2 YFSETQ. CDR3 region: CASSLDTGEVEQYF. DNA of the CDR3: TGCGCCAGCAGCTTGGATACGGGAGAGGTCGAGCAGTACTTC.

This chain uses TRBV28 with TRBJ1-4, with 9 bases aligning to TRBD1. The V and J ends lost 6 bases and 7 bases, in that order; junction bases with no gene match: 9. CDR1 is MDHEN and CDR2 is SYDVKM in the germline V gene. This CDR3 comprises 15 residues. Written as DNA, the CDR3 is TGTGCCAGCAGAGCACCGGGACAGGGAACTGAAAAACTGTTTTTT. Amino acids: CASRAPGQGTEKLFF.

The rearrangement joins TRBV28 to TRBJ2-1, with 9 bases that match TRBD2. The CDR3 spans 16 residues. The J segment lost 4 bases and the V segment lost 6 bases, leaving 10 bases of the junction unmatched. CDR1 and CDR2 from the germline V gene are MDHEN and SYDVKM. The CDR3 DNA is TGTGCCAGCAGCGACGCCGGGACTAGCCGTTACAATGAGCAGTTCTTC. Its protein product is CASSDAGTSRYNEQFF.

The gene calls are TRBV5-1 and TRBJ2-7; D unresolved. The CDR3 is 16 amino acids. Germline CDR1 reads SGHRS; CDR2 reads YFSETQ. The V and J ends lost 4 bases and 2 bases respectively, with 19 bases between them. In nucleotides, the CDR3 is TGCGCCAGCAGCCCGTATCAGGCCTCTACCCCCTACGAGCAGTACTTC. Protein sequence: CASSPYQASTPYEQYF.

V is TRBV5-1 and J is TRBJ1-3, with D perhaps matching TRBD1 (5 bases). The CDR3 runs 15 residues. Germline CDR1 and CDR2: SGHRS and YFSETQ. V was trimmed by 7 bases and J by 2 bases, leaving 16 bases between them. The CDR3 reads CASARQSSAGNTIYF. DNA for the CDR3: TGCGCCAGCGCCCGACAGTCCTCCGCTGGAAACACCATATATTTT.

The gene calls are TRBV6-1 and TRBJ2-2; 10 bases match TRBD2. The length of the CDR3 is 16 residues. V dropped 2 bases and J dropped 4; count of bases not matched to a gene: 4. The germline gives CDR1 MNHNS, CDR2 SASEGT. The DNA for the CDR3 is TGTGCCAGCAGTGAAAACCTAGCGGGAGTCACCGGGGAGCTGTTTTTT. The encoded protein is CASSENLAGVTGELFF.